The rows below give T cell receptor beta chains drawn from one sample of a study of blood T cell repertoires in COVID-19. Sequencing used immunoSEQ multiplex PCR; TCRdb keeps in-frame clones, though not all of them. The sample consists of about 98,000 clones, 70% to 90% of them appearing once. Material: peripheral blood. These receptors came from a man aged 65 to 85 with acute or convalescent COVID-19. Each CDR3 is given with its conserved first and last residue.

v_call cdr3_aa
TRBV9 CASSSRGAGGPPDTQYF
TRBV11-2 CASSMGQSLTYEQYF
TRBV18 CASSPLPRQGGTEAFF
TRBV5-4 CASSYSGGSTDTQYF
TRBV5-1 CASSLMDNNYGYTF
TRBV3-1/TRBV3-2 CASSWDRGRTEAFF
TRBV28 CASSFRQGRGSPLHF
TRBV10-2 CATLLLNTIYF
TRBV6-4 CASRIPRDIGEKLFF
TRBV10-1 CASSAGVNEKLFF
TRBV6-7 CASSLRGAPYEQYF
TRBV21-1 CASSKAGTSEIPRDTQYF
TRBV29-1 CSATYAGQPNTEAFF
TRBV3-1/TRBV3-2 CASSPRTRGGEQYF
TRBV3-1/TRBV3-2 CASSQEAGWYGYTF
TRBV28 CASRRHGIQETQYF
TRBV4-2 CASSAEASGGADTQYF
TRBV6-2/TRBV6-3 CASSQTTGGGRNSPLHF
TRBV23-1 CASRITGGAKEAFF
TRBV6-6 CASNGGTSGYQETQYF
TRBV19 CATGLQSNQPQHF
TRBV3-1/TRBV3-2 CASSPRAGGLHSPLHF
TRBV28 CASSTLEREKLFF
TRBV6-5 CASGGTEAFF
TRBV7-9 CASSLAHAGSEAFF
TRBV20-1 CSAGGQGGSYNEQFF
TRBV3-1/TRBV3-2 CASSTRTGGYEQYF
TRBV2 CASSKTGSGNQPQHF
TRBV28 CASSSPGQSTDTQYF
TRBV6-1 CASSEGRGTVNTGELFF
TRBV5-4 CASSFGTHEKLFF
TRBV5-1 CASSPAQGTDTQYF
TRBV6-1 CASSELQNSPLHF
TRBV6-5 CASSRDRPNTGELFF
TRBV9 CASSGPGLAGVNTDTQYF
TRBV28 CASSSGTGTEAFF
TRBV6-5 CASIAASGGDNEQFF